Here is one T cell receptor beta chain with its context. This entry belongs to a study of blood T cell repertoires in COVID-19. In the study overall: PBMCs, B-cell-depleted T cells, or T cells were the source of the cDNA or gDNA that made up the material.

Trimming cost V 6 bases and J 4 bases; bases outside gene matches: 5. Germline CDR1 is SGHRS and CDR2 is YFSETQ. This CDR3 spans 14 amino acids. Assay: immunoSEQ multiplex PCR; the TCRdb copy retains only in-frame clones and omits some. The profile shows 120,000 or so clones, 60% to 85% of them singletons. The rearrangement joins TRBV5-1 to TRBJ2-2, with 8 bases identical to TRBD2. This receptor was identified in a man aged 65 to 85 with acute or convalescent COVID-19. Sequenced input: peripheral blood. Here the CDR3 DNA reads TGCGCCAGCACCCCACTAGCGGCCACCGGGGAGCTGTTTTTT. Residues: CASTPLAATGELFF.